This T cell receptor beta chain was documented in a study of blood T cell repertoires in COVID-19. This CDR3 has 13 residues. Assay used: immunoSEQ multiplex PCR; TCRdb lists only in-frame clones, some missing. Of 250,000 to 350,000 clones in the sample, almost 90% were seen once. This sequence joins TRBV21-1 and TRBJ2-7; the table's TRBD1 call for D was not verified on the DNA. TRBV21-1 is a pseudogene segment. Material for sequencing was PBMCs or T cells enriched from blood (not recorded which). The sequence was collected from a woman younger than 30 with acute COVID-19. As DNA, the CDR3 is TGTGCCAGCAGCATCGGGACAGGCTACGAGCAGTACTTC. Protein product: CASSIGTGYEQYF.